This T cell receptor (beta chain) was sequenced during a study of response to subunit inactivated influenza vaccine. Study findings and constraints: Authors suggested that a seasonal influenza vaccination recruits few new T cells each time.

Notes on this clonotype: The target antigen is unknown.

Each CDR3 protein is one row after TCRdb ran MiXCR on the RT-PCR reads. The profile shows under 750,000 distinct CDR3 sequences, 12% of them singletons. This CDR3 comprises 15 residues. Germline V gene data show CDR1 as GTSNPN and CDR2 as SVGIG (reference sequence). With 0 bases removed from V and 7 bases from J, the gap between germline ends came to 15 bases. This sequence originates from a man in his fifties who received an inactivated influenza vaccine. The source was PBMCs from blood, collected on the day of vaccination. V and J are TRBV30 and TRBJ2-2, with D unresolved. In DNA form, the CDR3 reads TGTGCCTGGAGTGTCGGCCCCCGGGCCGTCGGGGAGCTGTTTTTT. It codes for CAWSVGPRAVGELFF.